This T cell receptor (beta chain) was documented in a study of shared clonotypes between healthy human individuals. Study-wide findings and caveats: Naive CD4 clonotype sharing across a handful of donors was approximately 5.2%. Rarefaction exposed incomplete sorted-subset sequencing despite large depth.

Each subset's genomic DNA was shared equally among a number of immunoSEQ plates. This table comes from immunoSEQ multiplex PCR, and its TCRdb copy is limited to in-frame clones, with some not included. The data contain 2 million to 2.5 million clones, around 95% of them singletons. CD4+ cell separation produced CD45RA+ naive and CD45RA-negative memory subsets. About this clone itself: Its antigen is as yet unknown.

Sequencing was carried out using naive CD4+ T cells sorted from blood. Indicated subset: CD45RA+ positively selected. The TCR was taken from a man aged 18-30 years in good health.

CDR3 in amino acids: CASSSQGASYNSPLHF. CDR3 DNA sequence: TGTGCCAGCAGTTCGCAGGGGGCGTCCTATAATTCACCCCTCCACTTT. The chain uses TRBV28 and TRBJ1-6, with 8 bases that match TRBD1. Germline CDR1 is MDHEN and CDR2 is SYDVKM. After removal of 4 bases from V and 1 base from J, the junction contained 3 bases not matched to a gene. There are 16 residues in the CDR3.